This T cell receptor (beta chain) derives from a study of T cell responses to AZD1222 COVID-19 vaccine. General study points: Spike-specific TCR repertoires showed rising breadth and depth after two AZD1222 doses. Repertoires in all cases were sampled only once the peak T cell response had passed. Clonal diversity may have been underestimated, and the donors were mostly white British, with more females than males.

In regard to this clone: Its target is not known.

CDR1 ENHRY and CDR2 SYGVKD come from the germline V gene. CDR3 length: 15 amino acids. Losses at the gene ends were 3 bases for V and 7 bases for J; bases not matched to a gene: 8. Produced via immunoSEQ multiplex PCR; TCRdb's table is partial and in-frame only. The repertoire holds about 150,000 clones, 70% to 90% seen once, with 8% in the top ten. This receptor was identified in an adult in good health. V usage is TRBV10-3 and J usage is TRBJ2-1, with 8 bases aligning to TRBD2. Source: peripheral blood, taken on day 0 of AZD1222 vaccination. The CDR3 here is CAISDPGLVTNEQFF. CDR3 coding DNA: TGTGCCATCAGTGACCCGGGACTAGTCACAAATGAGCAGTTCTTC.